The entry below describes one T cell receptor (beta chain). This clonotype was found a few times. Its binding antigen is unknown. No quality values exist for individual bases; no much larger clone is one base distant. The data derive from a study of blood T cells in healthy people across ages (dated by TCRdb to between 2014 and 2017). In the study overall: In model experiments, template switching captured about one uniquely barcoded TCR beta cDNA molecule for every two T cells. The study measured age-related changes in TCR beta repertoire diversity using deep sequencing normalized with unique cDNA molecular identifiers. The donors were divided into four age groups: young (average around 17 years), middle-aged (almost 40), aged (around 67) and long-lived (about 84). To avoid experimental bias, donors of different ages were randomly spread across the sequencing lanes. The study analyzed two additional independent replicas of 1 million unique cDNA reads from the same blood draw for two donors, one aged 18 to 30 and one aged 80 or older.

Trimming takes 4 bases from V and 6 bases from J, and the germline ends sit 13 bases apart. As encoded in the germline V gene, CDR1 is MNHEY while CDR2 is SVGAGI. The CDR3, cysteine through phenylalanine, is 15 amino acids long. Only CDR3 DNA remains: 45 bases, in frame from the first base. Library generation was performed with 5' RACE. The sample was run on an Illumina HiSeq 2500. A second PCR of roughly 7 to 12 cycles was run with a J-beta primer mix and a sample-barcoded 5' primer. Each TCR beta cDNA molecule received a unique molecular identifier from a template-switch 5' adaptor carrying 12 random nucleotides. Each sample yielded at least 2.5 million CDR3-containing paired-end reads. First-strand cDNA was synthesized from all RNA with the Mint cDNA synthesis kit, primed by a TRBC-specific oligonucleotide. All cDNA was treated with uracil-DNA glycosylase and then went through a first 18-cycle PCR with the universal primers M1SS and BC2_uni_R. Turning to the authors' computational methods: For normalization, 1 million high-quality reads, each with a distinct molecular identifier, were randomly selected from each sample. Reads sharing molecular identifiers were discarded rather than binned into consensus sequences. CDR3 identification, clonotype clustering and error correction used MiTCR with a Q25 quality threshold and the strictest error-elimination algorithm. Lower-bound total TCR beta diversity was estimated with a nonparametric unseen species model using Euler transformation. TCRdb trimmed public reads at Q25 via fastp, called clones via MiXCR and kept in-frame beta chains. All rows with the same CDR3 protein become a single entry with the most common DNA and genes. TCRdb's processing, not the authors', yielded these V and J calls. The sample table records 1.5 million to 2 million distinct CDR3 sequences; around 50% of these occur just once. In total, the top ten clones hold roughly 2.1% of the sample.

The roughly 39 donors, aged about 6 to 90 years, were systemically healthy Caucasian individuals from Russia. Each donor gave around 9.5 milliliters of peripheral blood, collected into EDTA-treated Vacutainer tubes. Ficoll-Paque density-gradient centrifugation was used to isolate PBMCs, with at least 7 million obtained per sample. Total RNA, at least 6 micrograms per sample, was extracted from PBMCs with Trizol reagent. For every donor, flow cytometry on a PBMC aliquot measured the percentage of naive CD45RAhigh/CD27high T cells. The paper's findings and limits, for the study overall: Estimates of total diversity from one million sequenced T cells were regarded as lower bounds and underestimates. Observed TCR beta diversity per million T cells fell roughly linearly with age, and a significant reduction was already apparent by age approximately 40. Since profiling was done on bulk unsorted PBMCs, naive and antigen-experienced compartments could not be conclusively compared. Donor CMV infection status was unknown, potentially confounding age-related changes in expanded clonotypes. The percentage of naive T cells measured by flow cytometry correlated strongly with observed TCR beta diversity. The long-lived group showed more naive CD4+ T cells, fewer expanded clones and increased TCR diversity than the aged group, suggesting age selection.

The sequenced sample consisted of blood. This TCR was sampled from a woman in her forties in good health. The sequence is built from TRBV6-5 and TRBJ1-6; 6 matching bases give a weak D call of TRBD1. The DNA sequence is as follows: TGTGCCAGCAGTTCCTCCGGGGGGCGTAATTCACCCCTCCACTTT. It translates as CASSSSGGRNSPLHF.